This T cell receptor beta chain stems from a study of cytomegalovirus exposure and HLA in healthy donors. Method: immunoSEQ multiplex PCR; TCRdb's copy keeps in-frame clones and lacks some. This table holds 120,000 or so clones, around 90% found once. Germline V CDR1 and CDR2: SQVTM, ANQGSEA. The CDR3 runs 14 residues. V gave up 7 bases and J gave up 6 bases; unmatched junction bases: 8. The sequencing sample was made of PBMCs. The receptor was derived from a woman under 30 in good health and CMV-seronegative. This chain links TRBV29-1 with TRBJ2-2, with 10 positions matching TRBD2. CDR3 in DNA: TGCAGCGGAACTAGCGGGATGGTCTCCGGGGAGCTGTTTTTT. Its translation is CSGTSGMVSGELFF.